The TCR beta chain under discussion was sequenced for a study of PD-1 blockade in classical Hodgkin lymphoma. V trimming: 2 bases; J trimming: 0 bases; junction bases outside the gene matches: 2. The germline gives CDR1 GTSNPN, CDR2 SVGIG (reference sequence). CDR3 length: 14 residues. Brentuximab vedotin exposure varied among the patients, all of whom had relapsed after autologous stem cell transplantation. Using immunoSEQ multiplex PCR, the repertoire was profiled, and TCRdb retains in-frame clones only, with some absent. The sample lists approximately 6,700 clones, about 83% seen once, with 25% to 35% in the top ten. Note on this clone: Its antigen is currently unknown.

Study results and caveats: Newly diagnosed patients reportedly trailed healthy donors in baseline TCR diversity.

The J gene is TRBJ2-7, the V gene TRBV30; 9 bases are a match to TRBD2. The sequencing used peripheral blood mononuclear cells (PBMCs), collected at baseline. The sequence derives from a human donor with classical Hodgkin lymphoma. CDR3 region: CAWSRSGSSYEQYF. DNA of the CDR3: TGTGCCTGGAGTCGTAGCGGGAGCTCCTACGAGCAGTACTTC.